This T cell receptor beta chain was sequenced in a study of T cells after yellow fever vaccination (dated 2019 in TCRdb). For the wider study: Libraries from fractions with low cell numbers were prepared with the SMART-Seq v4 Ultra Low Input RNA kit. To follow T-cell clones before and after primary and booster YFV17D yellow fever vaccination, bulk TCR alpha and beta repertoires were sequenced over time. Blood was collected at multiple timepoints before and after primary and secondary immunization, and bulk PBMC replicates and cell subsets were isolated. Two healthy male donors, one aged 18 to 30 and one aged 30 to 40 years, were included in the cohort.

Broad study findings and their caveats: The study included only a couple of donors, which limits how far the findings can be generalized. A small fraction of clonotypes showed up in both the CD4 and CD8 compartments, probably as a result of convergent recombination. The secondary T-cell response was weaker than the primary response but faster, peaking on day 5 instead of day 15. Computational filtering was required because FACS-sorted repertoires could contain abundant contaminating clonotypes from the bulk population. After the booster, most of the clones that had expanded following primary vaccination were detected again (roughly 97% of CD4 and 80% to 90% of CD8), which suggests that memory was broadly maintained.

The treatment or condition label, read with the paper, signifies: live attenuated yellow fever vaccine strain. At each blood-draw timepoint, two biological replicates of bulk PBMCs were obtained. PBMCs were isolated from peripheral blood using a standard Ficoll-Paque protocol. TriZol was used to extract RNA from bulk PBMCs, CD4 and CD8 fractions, and dextramer-positive and dextramer-negative fractions. The germline V gene (reference sequence) gives CDR1 as DFQATT and CDR2 as SNEGSKA. After removal of 4 bases from V and 4 bases from J, the junction retains 25 bases not matched to a gene. CDR3 length: 19 amino acids, cysteine to valine. Here the CDR3 DNA is all that survives: 57 bases in frame from base 1. Sequencing was carried out with an Illumina NovaSeq 6000. TCR cDNA was synthesized by 5'RACE template switching, through which a universal primer site and unique molecular identifiers were introduced. cDNA synthesis was primed from both the TCR alpha and TCR beta constant segments. Two PCR steps were used to amplify libraries, with sample barcodes and sequencing adapters being added in the second step. Sequencing of libraries was performed on Illumina HiSeq 2500 (2x100 bp) or NovaSeq (2x150 bp). For the original study's pipeline: Reads were demultiplexed and collapsed into UMI consensus sequences with MIGEC, and V(D)J alignment was performed with MiXCR. Vaccine-responding clonotypes were defined with edgeR using replicate PBMC samples, requiring FDR below 0.01 and a log2 fold change above 5 up to day 15. CD4 or CD8 identity was assigned to each bulk clonotype according to whether the clonotype was present at higher abundance in the sequenced CD4 repertoire or the sequenced CD8 repertoire. Using fastp at Q25 and MiXCR, TCRdb reprocessed the public reads and kept productive beta chains. Rows with one shared CDR3 protein collapse into an entry with the most common genes and DNA. TCRdb assigned the V and J calls; the authors' analysis was not used. The sample table contains some 340,000 distinct CDR3 sequences; only one count was recorded for about 4% of them. Of the sample, roughly 24% is held by the ten largest clones.

This clonotype was counted ten times or more. Its antigen is not yet known. There are no base qualities to consult, and no much larger clone falls within one base. The material sequenced was PBMCs, taken 5 days after the yellow fever booster vaccination. The TCR sequence derives from a man younger than 30 who received the YFV17D yellow fever vaccine. The rearranged chain carries TRBV20-1 and TRBJ2-7; a stretch of 7 junction bases matches TRBD1. The nucleotide sequence reads as follows: TGCAGTGCTATAACGCGCCTGACAGGGAAACAGGGAAAGCGTTACGAGCAGTACGTC. This yields the protein CSAITRLTGKQGKRYEQYV.